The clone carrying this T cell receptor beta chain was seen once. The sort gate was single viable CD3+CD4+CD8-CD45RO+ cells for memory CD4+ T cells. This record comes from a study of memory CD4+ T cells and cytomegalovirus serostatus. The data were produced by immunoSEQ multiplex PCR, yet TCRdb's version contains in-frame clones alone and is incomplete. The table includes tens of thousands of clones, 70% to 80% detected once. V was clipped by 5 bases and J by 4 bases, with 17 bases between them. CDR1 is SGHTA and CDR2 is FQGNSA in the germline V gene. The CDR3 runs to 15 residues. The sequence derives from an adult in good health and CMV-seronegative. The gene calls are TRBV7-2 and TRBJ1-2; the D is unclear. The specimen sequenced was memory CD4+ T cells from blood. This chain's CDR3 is CASSPPPGLPYGYTF. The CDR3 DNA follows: TGTGCCAGCAGCCCTCCCCCCGGGCTGCCCTATGGCTACACCTTC.